The present TCR beta chain was sequenced within a study of T cells after yellow fever vaccination. TCRdb analysed the 5' RACE reads with MiXCR anew, one entry per CDR3 protein. Here the sample spans about 500,000 distinct CDR3 sequences, 17% being singletons. CDR1 and CDR2 from the germline V gene are MGHDK and SYGVNS. This CDR3 has 16 amino acids. V lost 2 bases to trimming and J lost 0 bases; unmatched junction nucleotides: 5. The material was PBMCs, obtained 5 days after the first yellow fever vaccination. This TCR derives from a man aged 18 to 35 who received the YFV17D yellow fever vaccine. This rearrangement joins TRBV25-1 to TRBJ2-5; 8 nucleotides line up with TRBD1. CDR3 bases: TGTGCCAGCAGTGAACCGGGACAGGCGTACCAAGAGACCCAGTACTTC. This encodes CASSEPGQAYQETQYF. Full variable domain (rest looked up from reference TRBV25-1 and TRBJ2-5): EADIYQTPRYLVIGTGKKITLECSQTMGHDKMYWYQQDPGMELHLIHYSYGVNSTEKGDLSSESTVSRIRTEHFPLTLESARPSHTSQYLCASSEPGQAYQETQYFGPGTRLLVL.